The rows below give T cell receptor beta chains drawn from one sample of a study of blood T cells in healthy people across ages. Each CDR3 protein gets one entry after TCRdb re-called the 5' RACE reads with MiXCR. The sample has about 720,000 distinct CDR3 sequences; about a fifth are singletons. Sample: blood. These receptors came from an older man in good health. The CDR3 runs from the conserved cysteine through the conserved F or W. Each record gives: clone size, V gene, D gene, J gene, CDR3 protein, CDR3 DNA. D genes are given only for firm matches. Clone sizes are given selectively: once, few, many, or a class where the clone is expanded.

clone size: few; V gene: TRBV11-2; D gene: .; J gene: TRBJ1-3; CDR3 protein: CASSLGTFNTIYF; CDR3 DNA: TGTGCCAGCAGCTTGGGCACCTTTAACACCATATATTTT
clone size: .; V gene: TRBV6-1; D gene: .; J gene: TRBJ1-1; CDR3 protein: CASSEQPHDTEAFF; CDR3 DNA: TGTGCCAGCAGTGAACAACCCCACGACACTGAAGCTTTCTTT
clone size: few; V gene: TRBV7-9; D gene: TRBD2; J gene: TRBJ2-3; CDR3 protein: CASSPREGTSGGMQYF; CDR3 DNA: TGTGCCAGCAGCCCCCGTGAGGGGACTAGCGGGGGTATGCAGTATTTT
clone size: few; V gene: TRBV7-2; D gene: .; J gene: TRBJ2-5; CDR3 protein: CASSRHIGQETQYF; CDR3 DNA: TGTGCCAGCAGCAGGCATATCGGACAAGAGACCCAGTACTTC
clone size: .; V gene: TRBV20-1; D gene: .; J gene: TRBJ2-5; CDR3 protein: CSARGLIQETQYF; CDR3 DNA: TGCAGTGCTAGAGGACTAATACAAGAGACCCAGTACTTC
clone size: .; V gene: TRBV5-1; D gene: .; J gene: TRBJ1-4; CDR3 protein: CASSLYDQEKLFF; CDR3 DNA: TGCGCCAGCAGTCTATACGATCAAGAAAAACTGTTTTTT
clone size: few; V gene: TRBV7-2; D gene: TRBD2; J gene: TRBJ2-3; CDR3 protein: CASNASPLAGTTQYF; CDR3 DNA: TGTGCCAGCAACGCCTCCCCCCTAGCGGGGACTACGCAGTATTTT
clone size: .; V gene: TRBV29-1; D gene: .; J gene: TRBJ1-1; CDR3 protein: CSVELQGRVTEAFF; CDR3 DNA: TGCAGCGTTGAACTGCAGGGGCGCGTTACTGAAGCTTTCTTT
clone size: .; V gene: TRBV20-1; D gene: .; J gene: TRBJ1-1; CDR3 protein: CSARLPGEYTEAFF; CDR3 DNA: TGCAGTGCTAGACTACCAGGGGAGTACACTGAAGCTTTCTTT
clone size: .; V gene: TRBV12-3/TRBV12-4; D gene: .; J gene: TRBJ2-1; CDR3 protein: CASRGWIYNGQFF; CDR3 DNA: TGTGCCAGCCGGGGTTGGATATACAATGGGCAGTTCTTC
clone size: many; V gene: TRBV12-3/TRBV12-4; D gene: .; J gene: TRBJ2-1; CDR3 protein: CASSGTDAGHEQFF; CDR3 DNA: TGTGCCAGCAGCGGGACGGACGCCGGGCATGAGCAGTTCTTC
clone size: few; V gene: TRBV20-1; D gene: TRBD2; J gene: TRBJ2-3; CDR3 protein: CSAGLRLAGLDTQYF; CDR3 DNA: TGCAGTGCTGGGCTCAGACTAGCAGGACTAGATACGCAGTATTTT
clone size: few; V gene: TRBV28; D gene: .; J gene: TRBJ2-5; CDR3 protein: CASSKGVAQRETQYF; CDR3 DNA: TGTGCCAGCAGTAAGGGTGTAGCCCAGAGAGAGACCCAGTACTTC
clone size: .; V gene: TRBV20-1; D gene: .; J gene: TRBJ1-1; CDR3 protein: CSAIEGPSSAEAFF; CDR3 DNA: TGCAGTGCCATAGAGGGGCCCTCATCGGCTGAAGCTTTCTTT
clone size: many; V gene: TRBV7-9; D gene: .; J gene: TRBJ2-3; CDR3 protein: CASSFSIRTDTQYF; CDR3 DNA: TGTGCCAGCAGCTTTTCGATCCGCACAGATACGCAGTATTTT
clone size: many; V gene: TRBV3-1; D gene: .; J gene: TRBJ2-5; CDR3 protein: CASSQRGREETQYF; CDR3 DNA: TGTGCCAGCAGCCAAAGGGGAAGAGAAGAGACCCAGTACTTC
clone size: .; V gene: TRBV6-2/TRBV6-3; D gene: TRBD2; J gene: TRBJ2-3; CDR3 protein: CASSYSGLPADTQYF; CDR3 DNA: TGTGCCAGCAGTTACTCGGGACTACCTGCAGATACGCAGTATTTT
clone size: few; V gene: TRBV20-1; D gene: TRBD1; J gene: TRBJ1-2; CDR3 protein: CSASSRGRWYGYTF; CDR3 DNA: TGCAGTGCTAGTTCTAGGGGGCGGTGGTATGGCTACACCTTC
clone size: .; V gene: TRBV12-3/TRBV12-4; D gene: TRBD1; J gene: TRBJ2-1; CDR3 protein: CASSLGRDRGLYNEQFF; CDR3 DNA: TGTGCCAGCAGTTTGGGCCGGGACAGGGGTCTCTACAATGAGCAGTTCTTC
clone size: many; V gene: TRBV12-3/TRBV12-4; D gene: .; J gene: TRBJ1-1; CDR3 protein: CASSLIGDTEAFF; CDR3 DNA: TGTGCCAGCAGCTTGATAGGGGACACTGAAGCTTTCTTT
clone size: .; V gene: TRBV7-9; D gene: .; J gene: TRBJ2-5; CDR3 protein: CASGTPKGPERETQYF; CDR3 DNA: TGTGCCAGCGGAACCCCGAAGGGTCCTGAGAGAGAGACCCAGTACTTC
clone size: few; V gene: TRBV20-1; D gene: TRBD1; J gene: TRBJ1-4; CDR3 protein: CSAAGQGRYATSEKLFF; CDR3 DNA: TGCAGTGCTGCGGGACAGGGAAGATATGCAACTAGTGAAAAACTGTTTTTT
clone size: .; V gene: TRBV6-5; D gene: .; J gene: TRBJ1-5; CDR3 protein: CASSYSKQSYSNQPQHF; CDR3 DNA: TGTGCCAGCAGTTACTCAAAACAGTCTTATAGCAATCAGCCCCAGCATTTT
clone size: few; V gene: TRBV9; D gene: TRBD1; J gene: TRBJ1-5; CDR3 protein: CASGQGMGQPQHF; CDR3 DNA: TGTGCCAGCGGACAGGGGATGGGACAGCCCCAGCATTTT
clone size: few; V gene: TRBV7-2; D gene: TRBD1; J gene: TRBJ2-5; CDR3 protein: CASRLDAGGETQYF; CDR3 DNA: TGTGCCAGCAGACTAGACGCAGGGGGAGAGACCCAGTACTTC